This entry lists 5 T cell receptor beta chains sequenced from one sample in a study of shared clonotypes between healthy human individuals (TCRdb year 2020). The library was built by means of the immunoSEQ multiplex PCR assay. As stored in TCRdb, this immuneACCESS dataset retains in-frame rearrangements with V and J assigned. A fraction of the clones does not appear; measured against another copy, unresolved V genes explain less than half of the discrepancy, and the remainder lacks a known reason. This sample gives some 1.5 million clones in total; around 98% of them show up just once. Roughly 0.45% of the sample goes to the ten largest clones. Sequencing input: naive CD4+ T cells sorted from blood. In the paper's terms, the cell subset or site label means: CD45RA+ positively selected. The receptors originated from a man aged 30-40 years in good health.

The chain couples TRBV9 to TRBJ2-3, with D possibly TRBD1 on 6 matching bases. V was shortened by 4 bases and J by 5 bases, with 17 bases between the two germline ends. CDR3 size: 15 residues. The germline V gene has CDR1 SGDLS and CDR2 YYNGEE. This CDR3 is CASSWTAEKGDTQYF. DNA of the CDR3: TGTGCCAGCAGCTGGACAGCCGAAAAGGGAGATACGCAGTATTTT.

The chain uses TRBV27 and TRBJ2-5; 12 nucleotides align to TRBD1. The length of the CDR3 is 15 residues. CDR1 and CDR2 from the germline V gene are MNHEY and SMNVEV (reference sequence). With 2 bases clipped from V and 4 bases from J, the junction kept 2 bases outside the gene matches. In DNA form, the CDR3 reads TGTGCCAGCAGTTTAGGGACAGGGGGCGGAGAGACCCAGTACTTC. Its translation: CASSLGTGGGETQYF.

The chain is built from TRBV10-2 and TRBJ2-7; D ambiguous. V dropped 5 bases and J dropped 3 bases, with 5 bases sitting between them. Germline values: CDR1 WSHSY, CDR2 SAAADI. The CDR3 covers 11 residues. The CDR3 DNA sequence: TGCGCCAGCAGTACCGGCTACGAGCAGTACTTC. Encoded protein: CASSTGYEQYF.

The rearrangement links TRBV5-5 to TRBJ2-2; 14 bases are a match to TRBD2. The V gene's germline CDR1 is SGHKS and CDR2 YYEKEE (reference sequence). V shed 1 base and J 6 bases; nucleotides not matched to a gene: 2. This CDR3 region has 16 residues. CDR3 protein: CASSLLGLAGAGELFF. Here the CDR3 DNA reads TGTGCCAGCAGCTTGTTGGGACTAGCGGGAGCCGGGGAGCTGTTTTTT.

The J gene is TRBJ1-5, the V gene TRBV5-1; no reliable D call. The ends were cut back, 4 bases at V and 8 bases at J, with 13 bases in the middle. The CDR3 spans 13 residues. Germline V gene lookup returns CDR1 SGHRS and CDR2 YFSETQ. The CDR3 DNA follows: TGCGCCAGCAGCCCGTCGGAACCCGAGCCCCAGCATTTT. As protein: CASSPSEPEPQHF.